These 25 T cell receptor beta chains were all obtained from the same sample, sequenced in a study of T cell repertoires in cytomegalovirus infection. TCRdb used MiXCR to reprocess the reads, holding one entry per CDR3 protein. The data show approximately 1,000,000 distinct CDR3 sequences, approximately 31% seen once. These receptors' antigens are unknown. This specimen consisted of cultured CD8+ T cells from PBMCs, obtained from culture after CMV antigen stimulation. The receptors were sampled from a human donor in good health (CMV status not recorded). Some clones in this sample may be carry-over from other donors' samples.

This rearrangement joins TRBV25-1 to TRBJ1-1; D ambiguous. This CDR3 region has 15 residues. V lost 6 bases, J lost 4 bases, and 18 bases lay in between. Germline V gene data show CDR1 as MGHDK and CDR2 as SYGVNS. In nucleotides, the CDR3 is TGTGCCAGCAGACCCTCTCTCCCGGTGGTCACTGAAGCTTTCTTT. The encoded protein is CASRPSLPVVTEAFF.

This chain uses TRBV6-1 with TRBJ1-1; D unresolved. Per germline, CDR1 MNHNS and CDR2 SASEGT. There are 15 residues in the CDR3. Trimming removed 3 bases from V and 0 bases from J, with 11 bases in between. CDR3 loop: CASSERMVLNTEAFF. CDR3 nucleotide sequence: TGTGCCAGCAGTGAGAGGATGGTTTTGAACACTGAAGCTTTCTTT.

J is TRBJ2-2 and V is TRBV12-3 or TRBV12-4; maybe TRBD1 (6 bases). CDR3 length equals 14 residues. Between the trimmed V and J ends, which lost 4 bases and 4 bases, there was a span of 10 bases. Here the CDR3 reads CASSSDSFTGELFF. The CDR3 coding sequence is TGTGCCAGCAGTTCGGACAGTTTCACCGGGGAGCTGTTTTTT.

CDR3 sequence: CASRQRKIQYF. The CDR3 DNA reads as TGTGCCAGCAGACAAAGAAAGATCCAGTACTTC. This chain uses TRBV7-9 with TRBJ2-5; D is unresolved. This CDR3 region has 11 residues. V shed 6 bases and J shed 10 bases, with 12 bases lying between them. CDR1 and CDR2 from the germline V gene are SEHNR and FQNEAQ (reference sequence).

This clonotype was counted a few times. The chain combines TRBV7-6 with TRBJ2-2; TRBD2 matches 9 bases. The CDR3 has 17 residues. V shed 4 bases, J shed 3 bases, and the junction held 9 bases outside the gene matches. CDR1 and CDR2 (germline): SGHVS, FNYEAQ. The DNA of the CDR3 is TGTGCCAGCAGCTATAGCGGGGGCAATTATTACACCGGGGAGCTGTTTTTT. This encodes CASSYSGGNYYTGELFF.

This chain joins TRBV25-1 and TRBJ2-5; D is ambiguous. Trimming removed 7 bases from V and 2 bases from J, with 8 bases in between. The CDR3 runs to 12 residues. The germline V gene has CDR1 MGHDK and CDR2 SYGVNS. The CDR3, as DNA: TGTGCCAGCACGACTGAACAAGAGACCCAGTACTTC. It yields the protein CASTTEQETQYF.

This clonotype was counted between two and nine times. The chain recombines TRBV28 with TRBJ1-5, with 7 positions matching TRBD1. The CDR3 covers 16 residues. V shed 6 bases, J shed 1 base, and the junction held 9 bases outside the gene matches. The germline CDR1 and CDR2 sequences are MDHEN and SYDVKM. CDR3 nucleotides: TGTGCCAGCAGGCAACAGGGGATCGGCAGCAATCAGCCCCAGCATTTT. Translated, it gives CASRQQGIGSNQPQHF. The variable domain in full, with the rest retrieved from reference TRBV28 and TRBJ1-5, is DVKVTQSSRYLVKRTGEKVFLECVQDMDHENMFWYRQDPGLGLRLIYFSYDVKMKEKGDIPEGYSVSREKKERFSLILESASTNQTSMYLCASRQQGIGSNQPQHFGDGTRLSIL.

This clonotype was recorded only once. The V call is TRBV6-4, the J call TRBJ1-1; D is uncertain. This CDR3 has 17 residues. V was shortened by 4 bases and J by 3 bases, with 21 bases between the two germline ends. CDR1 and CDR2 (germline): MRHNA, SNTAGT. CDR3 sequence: CASSVRSFAAGDTEAFF. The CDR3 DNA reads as TGTGCCAGCAGTGTTCGAAGCTTTGCGGCAGGAGACACTGAAGCTTTCTTT.

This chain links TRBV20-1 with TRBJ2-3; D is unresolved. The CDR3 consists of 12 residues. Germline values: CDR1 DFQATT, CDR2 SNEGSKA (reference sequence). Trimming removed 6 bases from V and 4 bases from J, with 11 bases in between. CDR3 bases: TGCAGTGCCGGTACAGAGGCAGATACGCAGTATTTT. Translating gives CSAGTEADTQYF.

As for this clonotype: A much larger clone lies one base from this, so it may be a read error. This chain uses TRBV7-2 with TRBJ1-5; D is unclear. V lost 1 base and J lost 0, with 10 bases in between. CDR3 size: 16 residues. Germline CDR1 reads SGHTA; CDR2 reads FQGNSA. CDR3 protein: CTSSLGQPYSNQPQHF. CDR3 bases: TGTACCAGCAGCTTAGGGCAGCCCTATAGCAATCAGCCCCAGCATTTT.

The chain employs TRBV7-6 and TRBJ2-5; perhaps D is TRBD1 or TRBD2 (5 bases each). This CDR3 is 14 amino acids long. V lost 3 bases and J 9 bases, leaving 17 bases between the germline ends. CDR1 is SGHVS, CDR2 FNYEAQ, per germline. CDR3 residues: CASSFSGTIEPQYF. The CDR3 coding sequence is TGTGCCAGCAGCTTTTCCGGGACCATCGAGCCCCAGTACTTC.

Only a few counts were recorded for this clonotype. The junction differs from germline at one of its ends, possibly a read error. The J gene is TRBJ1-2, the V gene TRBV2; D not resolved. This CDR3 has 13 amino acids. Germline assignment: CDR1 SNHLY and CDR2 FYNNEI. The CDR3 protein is CASSEYVSYGYTF. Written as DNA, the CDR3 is TGTGCCAGTAGTGAATACGTGAGCTATGGCTACACCTTC.

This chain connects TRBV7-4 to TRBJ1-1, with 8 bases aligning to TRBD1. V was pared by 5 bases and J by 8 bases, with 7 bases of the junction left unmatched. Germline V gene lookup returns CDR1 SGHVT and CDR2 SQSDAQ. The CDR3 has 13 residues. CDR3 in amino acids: CASSTLGDREAFF. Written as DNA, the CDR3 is TGTGCCAGCAGCACGTTAGGGGACAGGGAAGCTTTCTTT.

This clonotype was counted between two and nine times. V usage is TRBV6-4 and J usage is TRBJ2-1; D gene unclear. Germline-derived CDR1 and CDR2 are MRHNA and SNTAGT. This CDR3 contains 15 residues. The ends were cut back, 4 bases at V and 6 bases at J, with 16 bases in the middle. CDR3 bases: TGTGCCAGCAGTGCGGGCGCGACTCCGTTCAATGAGCAGTTCTTC. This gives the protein CASSAGATPFNEQFF.

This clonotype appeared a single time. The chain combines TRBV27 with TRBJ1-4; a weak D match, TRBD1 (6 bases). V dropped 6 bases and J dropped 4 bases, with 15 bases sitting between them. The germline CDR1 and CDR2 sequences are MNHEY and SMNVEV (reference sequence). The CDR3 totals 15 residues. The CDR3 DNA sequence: TGTGCCAGCAGCTCAGTCGGGACAATTAATGAAAAACTGTTTTTT. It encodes CASSSVGTINEKLFF.

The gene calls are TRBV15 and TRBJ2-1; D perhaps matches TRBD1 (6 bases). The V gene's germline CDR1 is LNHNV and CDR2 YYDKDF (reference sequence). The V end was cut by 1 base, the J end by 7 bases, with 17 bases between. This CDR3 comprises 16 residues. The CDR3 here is CATSRVRGPVENEQFF. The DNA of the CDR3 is TGTGCCACCAGCAGAGTCAGGGGCCCCGTTGAGAATGAGCAGTTCTTC. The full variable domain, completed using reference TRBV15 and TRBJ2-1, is DAMVIQNPRYQVTQFGKPVTLSCSQTLNHNVMYWYQQKSSQAPKLLFHYYDKDFNNEADTPDNFQSRRPNTSFCFLDIRSPGLGDTAMYLCATSRVRGPVENEQFFGPGTRLTVL.

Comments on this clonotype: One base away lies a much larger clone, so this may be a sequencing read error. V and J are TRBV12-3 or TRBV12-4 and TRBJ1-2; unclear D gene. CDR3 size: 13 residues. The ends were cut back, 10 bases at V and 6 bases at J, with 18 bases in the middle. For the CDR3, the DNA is TGTGCCAACAGCCCCAGAGGGAGCAATGGCTACACCTTC. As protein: CANSPRGSNGYTF.

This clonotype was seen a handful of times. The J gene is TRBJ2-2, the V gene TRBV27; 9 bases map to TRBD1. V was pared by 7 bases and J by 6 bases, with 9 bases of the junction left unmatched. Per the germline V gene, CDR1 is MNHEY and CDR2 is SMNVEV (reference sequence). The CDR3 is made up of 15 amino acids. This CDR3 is CASTSGTGSPGELFF. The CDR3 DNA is TGTGCCAGCACCTCGGGGACAGGGTCGCCCGGGGAGCTGTTTTTT.

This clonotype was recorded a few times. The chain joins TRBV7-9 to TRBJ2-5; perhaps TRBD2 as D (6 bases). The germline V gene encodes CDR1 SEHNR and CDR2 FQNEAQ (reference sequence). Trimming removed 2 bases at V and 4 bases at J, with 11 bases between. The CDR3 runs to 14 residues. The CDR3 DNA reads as TGTGCCAGCAGCTTAATTGTGGGGGGAGAGACCCAGTACTTC. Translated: CASSLIVGGETQYF. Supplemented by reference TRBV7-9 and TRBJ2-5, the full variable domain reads DTGVSQNPRHKITKRGQNVTFRCDPISEHNRLYWYRQTLGQGPEFLTYFQNEAQLEKSRLLSDRFSAERPKGSFSTLEIQRTEQGDSAMYLCASSLIVGGETQYFGPGTRLLVL.

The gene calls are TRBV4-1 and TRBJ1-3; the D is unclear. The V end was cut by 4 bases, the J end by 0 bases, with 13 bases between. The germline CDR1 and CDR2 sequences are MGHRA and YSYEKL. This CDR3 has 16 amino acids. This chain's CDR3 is CASSRNRDDSGNTIYF. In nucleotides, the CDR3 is TGCGCCAGCAGCCGAAACCGGGATGACTCTGGAAACACCATATATTTT.

The CDR3 protein is CASSPQAGKDTEAFF. In nucleotides, the CDR3 is TGTGCCAGCTCACCACAGGCGGGGAAGGACACTGAAGCTTTCTTT. The V call is TRBV18, the J call TRBJ1-1; no firm D call. The germline V and J ends were trimmed by 1 base and 3 bases, with 12 bases remaining between them. Germline-derived CDR1 and CDR2 are KGHSH and LQKENI. This CDR3 is 15 amino acids long.

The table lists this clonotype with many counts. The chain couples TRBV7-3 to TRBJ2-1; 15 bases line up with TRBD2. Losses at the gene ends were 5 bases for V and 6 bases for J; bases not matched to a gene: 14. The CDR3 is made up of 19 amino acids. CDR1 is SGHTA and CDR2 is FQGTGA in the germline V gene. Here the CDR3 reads CASSPSRGLAGGITNEQFF. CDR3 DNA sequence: TGTGCCAGCAGCCCTTCTCGCGGACTAGCGGGGGGGATAACCAATGAGCAGTTCTTC.

The CDR3 reads CASSYTGGSGEQYF. Here the CDR3 DNA reads TGTGCCAGCAGTTATACCGGCGGGTCGGGGGAGCAGTACTTC. This chain joins TRBV6-2 or TRBV6-3 and TRBJ2-7, with D maybe TRBD2 (5 bases). Trimming shortened V by 3 bases and J by 7 bases, and 16 bases separated the two germline ends. Germline V CDR1 and CDR2: MNHEY, SVGEGT. This CDR3 comprises 14 residues.

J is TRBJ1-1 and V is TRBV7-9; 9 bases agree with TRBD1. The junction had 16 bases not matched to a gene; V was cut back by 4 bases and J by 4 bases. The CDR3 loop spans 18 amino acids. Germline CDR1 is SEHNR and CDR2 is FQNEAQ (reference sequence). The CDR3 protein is CASSWGRDRVREATEAFF. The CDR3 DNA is TGTGCCAGCAGCTGGGGGCGGGACAGGGTTCGTGAGGCCACTGAAGCTTTCTTT. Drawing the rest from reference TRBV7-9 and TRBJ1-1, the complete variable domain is DTGVSQNPRHKITKRGQNVTFRCDPISEHNRLYWYRQTLGQGPEFLTYFQNEAQLEKSRLLSDRFSAERPKGSFSTLEIQRTEQGDSAMYLCASSWGRDRVREATEAFFGQGTRLTVV.

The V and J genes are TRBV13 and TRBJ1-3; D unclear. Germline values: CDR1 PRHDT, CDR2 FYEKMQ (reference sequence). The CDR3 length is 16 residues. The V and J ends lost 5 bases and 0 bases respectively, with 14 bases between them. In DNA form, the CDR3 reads TGTGCCAGCAGCCACCGAGAGAAAACCTCTGGAAACACCATATATTTT. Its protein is CASSHREKTSGNTIYF.